These 17 T cell receptor beta chains share one sample of origin, sequenced in a study of cytomegalovirus exposure and HLA in healthy donors. Sequencing used immunoSEQ multiplex PCR; TCRdb keeps in-frame clones, though not all of them. The sample has almost 200,000 clones, roughly 77% seen once. What was sequenced was PBMCs. These receptor sequences come from a woman aged 30 to 39 in good health and CMV-seronegative.

Only a few counts were recorded for this clone. CDR3 in amino acids: CAWRTPPGDQYF. CDR3 nucleotides: TGTGCCTGGAGGACACCCCCAGGGGATCAGTACTTC. The chain couples TRBV30 to TRBJ2-7; D is possibly TRBD1 (6 bases). From germline, CDR1 is GTSNPN and CDR2 SVGIG (reference sequence). CDR3 length equals 12 residues. V was cut by 3 bases and J by 10 bases, with 16 bases left in between. The complete variable domain, with remaining parts taken from reference TRBV30 and TRBJ2-7, reads SQTIHQWPATLVQPVGSPLSLECTVEGTSNPNLYWYRQAAGRGLQLLFYSVGIGQISSEVPQNLSASRPQDRQFILSSKKLLLSDSGFYLCAWRTPPGDQYFGPGTRLTVT.

The rearrangement joins TRBV27 to TRBJ2-7; TRBD1 agrees at 8 bases. This CDR3 comprises 18 residues. V shed 5 bases, J shed 2 bases, and the junction held 17 bases outside the gene matches. The germline CDR1 and CDR2 sequences are MNHEY and SMNVEV (reference sequence). The CDR3 loop is CASSISPGTGFSPYEQYF. In DNA, the CDR3 is TGTGCCAGCAGTATTTCACCCGGGACAGGCTTCTCCCCCTACGAGCAGTACTTC.

The chain combines TRBV13 with TRBJ1-2; 10 bases map to TRBD1. Germline CDR1 and CDR2: PRHDT and FYEKMQ (reference sequence). The CDR3 totals 18 residues. V was pared by 6 bases and J by 3 bases, with 16 bases of the junction left unmatched. The CDR3 region is CASSETRWTGGSDYGYTF. The CDR3 DNA sequence: TGTGCCAGCAGTGAAACCCGGTGGACAGGGGGGTCGGACTATGGCTACACCTTC.

The V and J genes are TRBV5-8 and TRBJ1-2, with 9 bases identical to TRBD1. V gave up 0 bases and J gave up 8 bases; unmatched junction bases: 5. The V gene's germline CDR1 is SGHTS and CDR2 YDEGEE. This CDR3 has 14 residues. The CDR3 region is CASSLDRGRRGYTF. CDR3 in DNA: TGTGCCAGCAGCTTGGACAGGGGGCGTCGAGGCTACACCTTC.

This chain links TRBV30 with TRBJ2-3, with 14 bases lining up with TRBD2. Germline CDR1 GTSNPN, CDR2 SVGIG (reference sequence). This CDR3 contains 17 residues. J gave up 1 base and V 0 bases, and 3 bases lay outside the gene matches. The CDR3 reads CAWSVGTSGRRTDTQYF. The CDR3 coding sequence is TGTGCCTGGAGTGTCGGGACTAGCGGGAGACGCACAGATACGCAGTATTTT.

The chain joins TRBV5-1 to TRBJ2-5; D unresolved. This CDR3 contains 13 residues. Between the trimmed V and J ends, which lost 4 bases and 1 base, there was a span of 8 bases. Germline assignment: CDR1 SGHRS and CDR2 YFSETQ. CDR3 nucleotides: TGCGCCAGCAGCCCTGCAGGCCAAGAGACCCAGTACTTC. Translation: CASSPAGQETQYF.

V gene TRBV6-5 combines with J gene TRBJ2-7; 7 nucleotides match TRBD1. The CDR3 sequence is 15 residues long. Germline V gene data show CDR1 as MNHEY and CDR2 as SVGAGI. Trimming cost V 6 bases and J 0 bases; bases outside gene matches: 8. CDR3 sequence: CASSPRRGLSYEQYF. CDR3 nucleotide sequence: TGTGCCAGCAGCCCCCGTAGGGGGCTCTCCTACGAGCAGTACTTC.

CDR3 sequence: CASSQSGTGGRDEQFF. In nucleotides, the CDR3 is TGCGCCAGCAGCCAATCCGGGACAGGGGGTCGGGATGAGCAGTTCTTC. The chain uses TRBV4-1 and TRBJ2-1, with TRBD1 matching over 11 bases. CDR1 and CDR2 from the germline V gene are MGHRA and YSYEKL. The junction had 8 bases not matched to a gene; V was cut back by 2 bases and J by 8 bases. This CDR3 is 16 amino acids long.

The CDR3 reads CASSFGGLAGELFF. CDR3 coding DNA: TGTGCCAGCAGCTTCGGGGGTCTAGCCGGGGAGCTGTTTTTT. This chain connects TRBV7-9 to TRBJ2-2; TRBD2 might be the D (6 bases). The CDR3 consists of 14 residues. Germline V gene lookup returns CDR1 SEHNR and CDR2 FQNEAQ (reference sequence). V was cut by 3 bases and J by 6 bases, with 11 bases left in between.

This clone was observed a few times. The V and J genes are TRBV6-5 and TRBJ1-2, with a possible D match to TRBD1 (6 bases). This CDR3 has 13 residues. V lost 6 bases and J 7 bases, leaving 15 bases between the germline ends. Germline V lookup: CDR1 MNHEY, CDR2 SVGAGI. The CDR3 loop reads CASRTMTGLGYTF. In nucleotides, the CDR3 is TGTGCCAGCAGAACTATGACAGGCCTTGGCTACACCTTC.

The chain joins TRBV28 to TRBJ2-7, with D tentatively TRBD1 (5 bases). Germline V gene sequence: CDR1 MDHEN, CDR2 SYDVKM. V lost 11 bases, J lost 2 bases, and 16 bases lay in between. The CDR3 runs to 13 residues. CDR3 amino acids: CALKGPGPYEQYF. CDR3 coding DNA: TGTGCCTTAAAGGGGCCCGGTCCCTACGAGCAGTACTTC.

In its sample, this clone was seen a few times. V gene TRBV6-5 combines with J gene TRBJ1-2; TRBD1 matches at 7 bases. Germline assignment: CDR1 MNHEY and CDR2 SVGAGI. CDR3 size: 13 residues. Trimming took 9 bases from V and 4 from J; bases not matched to a gene: 8. The CDR3 is CASSQGNPYGYTF. CDR3 bases: TGTGCCAGTTCACAGGGGAATCCCTATGGCTACACCTTC.

In this sample, this clone turned up once. The genes are TRBV6-1 and TRBJ1-4; 7 bases are a match to TRBD1. This CDR3 comprises 16 residues. Germline V gives CDR1 MNHNS, CDR2 SASEGT. The V segment lost 4 bases and the J segment 0 bases; nucleotides outside the gene matches: 5. CDR3 region: CASSVRQGATNEKLFF. The DNA of the CDR3 is TGTGCCAGCAGTGTCAGACAGGGAGCAACTAATGAAAAACTGTTTTTT.

The chain recombines TRBV7-8 with TRBJ1-2, with TRBD1 matching 9 bases. The germline V gene encodes CDR1 SGHVS and CDR2 FQNEAQ. This CDR3 comprises 15 residues. With 0 bases clipped from V and 6 bases from J, the junction kept 5 bases outside the gene matches. CDR3 protein: CASSLARGQGHGYTF. The CDR3, as DNA: TGTGCCAGCAGCTTAGCGCGGGGACAGGGCCATGGCTACACCTTC.

This clone was observed a handful of times. The chain carries TRBV11-1 and TRBJ1-2; a weak D match, TRBD1 (6 bases). Germline CDR1 is SGHAT and CDR2 is FQDESV (reference sequence). This CDR3 has 13 residues. Trimming pared 5 bases from V and 3 bases from J, leaving 10 bases between. CDR3 sequence reads: CASSQGGDYGYTF. The CDR3, as DNA: TGTGCCAGCAGCCAAGGGGGAGACTATGGCTACACCTTC.

The chain has TRBV7-9 and TRBJ2-7; D call uncertain. The germline V gene encodes CDR1 SEHNR and CDR2 FQNEAQ (reference sequence). The CDR3 is 12 residues long. V lost 2 bases to trimming and J lost 5 bases, with 7 bases between them. The CDR3 nucleotides read TGTGCCAGCAGCTTAAACAGTCACGAGCAGTACTTC. Translated, it gives CASSLNSHEQYF.

The V and J genes are TRBV29-1 and TRBJ2-1; 9 bases are shared with TRBD1. Germline CDR1 is SQVTM and CDR2 is ANQGSEA. Germline trimming cut 6 bases from V and 11 bases from J; bases unmatched to any gene: 17. The length of the CDR3 is 15 residues. CDR3 coding DNA: TGCAGCGTGAGGGACAGGGAAGGACTGGAGCGGAAGCAGTTCTTC. Residues: CSVRDREGLERKQFF.